Listed below are T cell receptor beta chains from one sample, sequenced in a study of cytomegalovirus exposure and HLA in healthy donors. The method was immunoSEQ multiplex PCR; TCRdb's version includes in-frame clones alone and lacks a portion of them. The sample yields about 76,000 clones, nearly 80% seen once. Sequencing input: PBMCs. These receptors all come from a woman aged 40 to 49 in good health and CMV-seropositive. Each CDR3 is given without its conserved first and last residue. Fields, in order: V gene, CDR3 protein.

V gene: TRBV6-5; CDR3 protein: ASSWGLADQETQY
V gene: TRBV29-1; CDR3 protein: SVRTGGETEAF
V gene: TRBV7-9; CDR3 protein: ASSPGQGWQPQH
V gene: TRBV28; CDR3 protein: ASSFLYEAALNTEAF
V gene: TRBV18; CDR3 protein: ASSLGAQTYEQY
V gene: TRBV19; CDR3 protein: ASSNYRAGTEAF
V gene: TRBV7-9; CDR3 protein: ASSLDSLNYGYT
V gene: TRBV14; CDR3 protein: ASSATSGYSYNEQF
V gene: TRBV4-2; CDR3 protein: ASSQDPGQGNQPQH
V gene: TRBV19; CDR3 protein: ASTTAGAREQY
V gene: TRBV27; CDR3 protein: ASSLSGNTIY
V gene: TRBV5-1; CDR3 protein: ASSPAFGSRGTDTQY
V gene: TRBV28; CDR3 protein: ASRATGGGRVGYT
V gene: TRBV18; CDR3 protein: ASSLDRVIAKNIQY
V gene: TRBV2; CDR3 protein: ASSVLTGSEAF
V gene: TRBV9; CDR3 protein: ASSVMGGGGGTTQF
V gene: TRBV30; CDR3 protein: ALRPGERETQY
V gene: TRBV30; CDR3 protein: AWRTQGARGYT
V gene: TRBV30; CDR3 protein: AWTGAFTDTQY
V gene: TRBV28; CDR3 protein: ASSEQGPSIY
V gene: TRBV6-5; CDR3 protein: ASSPLSGGYT
V gene: TRBV4-1; CDR3 protein: ASSQEDRARQPQH